This T cell receptor beta chain was recovered during a study of T cells in Graves' hyperthyroidism and ophthalmopathy. Study results and limitations: Model output signaled ophthalmopathy a median roughly 6.5 months ahead of onset.

What was amplified from RNA transcripts were TCR beta CDR3 regions. Researchers ran a first-round RT-PCR on the TCR CDR3 using the HTBI primer set. MiXCR was run by TCRdb on the multiplex PCR reads, yielding one entry per CDR3 protein. The sample carries around 450,000 distinct CDR3 sequences, approximately 15% recorded once. Germline loops: CDR1 SGHTA, CDR2 FQGNSA. Trimming took off 4 bases at V and 6 bases at J, with 9 bases between the two ends. The CDR3 extends over 12 amino acids. Together with thyroid ultrasound, orbital computed tomography, serum thyroxine and TRAb, clinical symptoms were used for diagnoses. This clonotype came up many times. Its antigen is undetermined.

This chain connects TRBV7-2 to TRBJ1-2; D remains unclear. Sequencing was carried out using blood. This TCR was sampled from a woman between 18 and 29 years old with Graves' hyperthyroidism. In DNA, the CDR3 is TGTGCCAGCAGCTCCATGTACGATGGCTACACCTTC. This sequence encodes CASSSMYDGYTF. The whole variable domain, remainder taken from reference TRBV7-2 and TRBJ1-2, is GAGVSQSPSNKVTEKGKDVELRCDPISGHTALYWYRQSLGQGLEFLIYFQGNSAPDKSGLPSDRFSAERTGGSVSTLTIQRTQQEDSAVYLCASSSMYDGYTFGSGTRLTVV.